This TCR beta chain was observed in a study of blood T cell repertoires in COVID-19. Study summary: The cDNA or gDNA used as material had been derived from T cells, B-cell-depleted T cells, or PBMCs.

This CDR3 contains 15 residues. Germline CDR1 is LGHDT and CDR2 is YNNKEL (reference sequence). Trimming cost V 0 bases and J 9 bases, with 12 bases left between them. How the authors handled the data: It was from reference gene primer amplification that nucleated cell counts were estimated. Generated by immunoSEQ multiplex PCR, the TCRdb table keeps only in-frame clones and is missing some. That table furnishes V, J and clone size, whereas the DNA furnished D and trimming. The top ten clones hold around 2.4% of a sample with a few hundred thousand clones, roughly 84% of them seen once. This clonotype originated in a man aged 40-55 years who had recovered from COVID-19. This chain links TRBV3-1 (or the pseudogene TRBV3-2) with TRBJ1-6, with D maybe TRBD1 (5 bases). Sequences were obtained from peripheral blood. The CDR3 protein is CASSQEGVEGSPLHF. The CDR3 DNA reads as TGTGCCAGCAGCCAAGAGGGGGTGGAGGGTTCACCCCTCCACTTT.